Reported below is one TCR beta chain. The specificity of this receptor is unknown. Base qualities are missing; no much larger clone stands one base away. The sample belongs to a study of control samples from healthy donors and cancer patients (dated by TCRdb to 2018 to 2020). The CDR3 sequence holds 12 residues, the cysteine and phenylalanine included. The CDR3 DNA has 36 bases and is translated from base 1. Cut back by 1 base and 4 bases, the V and J ends lie 2 bases apart. Sequences SGDLS (CDR1) and YYNGEE (CDR2) are obtained from the germline V gene. The library was obtained by the immunoSEQ multiplex PCR assay. The immuneACCESS repertoire file appears here via TCRdb, limited to in-frame rearrangements. These files lack a portion of the clones; in checked studies, under half of the deficit traces to unresolved V genes, and the cause of the others is not known. For this sample the table gives about 120,000 clones, of which roughly nine tenths were detected only once. The ten biggest clones cover around 2% of the sample.

The sequence is built from TRBV9 and TRBJ2-2; a confident D gene designation cannot be given. The sequence derives from a man aged 18 to 29 in good health. Material: blood. The nucleotides read TGTGCCAGCAGCGTATCCACCGGGGAGCTGTTTTTT. It codes for CASSVSTGELFF. Full variable domain (CDR3 extended with the reference TRBV9 and TRBJ2-2 proteins): DSGVTQTPKHLITATGQRVTLRCSPRSGDLSVYWYQQSLDQGLQFLIQYYNGEERAKGNILERFSAQQFPDLHSELNLSSLELGDSALYFCASSVSTGELFFGEGSRLTVL.